This T cell receptor (beta chain) came from a study of cytomegalovirus exposure and HLA in healthy donors (dated by TCRdb to 2016 to 2017). A note on the overall study: An earlier analysis of some 550 of the donors reported about 250 Gb of sequence data and 117 million unique TCR beta sequences from 150 million to 200 million T cells. Roughly 290 gigabases of sequencing data and around 90 million unique TCR sequences made up an early release that covered several hundred HLA-typed donors. Of the 300 to 400 genotyped donors, around 81% fell in the genetic ancestry cluster associated with self-reported Caucasian donors. The aim of the study was to test whether cataloging public T cell receptors could identify signatures of past pathogen exposure. The study profiled the T cell repertoires of hundreds of subjects by immunosequencing and related them to cytomegalovirus serostatus. Along with the roughly 670-subject first cohort, a separate validation cohort of 120 different subjects was used. The study combined high-throughput TCR immunosequencing, statistical association of individual TCRs with disease status, and machine learning to predict cytomegalovirus infection status. A later analysis re-examined previously published TCR beta repertoires from over 500 donors and added high-resolution HLA genotyping to investigate patterns of TCR occurrence. In the later analysis, no new phenotypic data were used to find candidate immune exposures; instead, reliance was placed on TCR beta sequences and their occurrence across donors. An earlier analysis of 587 of the donors used high-throughput TCR beta sequencing to judge whether each TCR beta V gene segment behaved as functional or pseudogenic. Donor age, sex, ethnicity and CMV serostatus were compiled together with the repertoire data. Genome-wide SNP genotypes for about 55% of the roughly 670 donors were used in a later genetic analysis, which treated that subset as a discovery cohort. All discovery cohort repertoires had been generated using a single sequencing platform. HLA typing included class I and class II loci at four-digit resolution. The number of donors typed differed by locus, with about 629-640 for A, B, C, DRB1 and DQB1, around 500 for DQA1, 606 for DPA1, and 400 to 490 for DPB1. Roughly five DR-DQ haplotypes were handled as single units for association and clustering, since linkage in the cohort was strong. On average, 235,054 unique TCR beta nucleotide sequences were sequenced per donor among some 420 genotyped donors of the cohort, with 15% to 20% of those sequences being non-productive.

The cohort comprised some 730 healthy bone marrow donors. At the time of sampling, all cohort members were nominally healthy, though unrecorded immune exposures were likely present. The donor tested CMV seronegative, placing the donor among the roughly 350 seronegative members of the cohort. A peripheral blood sample was collected from each donor, and TCR beta sequencing was performed on peripheral blood mononuclear cells. The Qiagen DNeasy Blood Extraction Kit was used to extract genomic DNA from the blood cell samples. Study-wide conclusions, independent of this receptor: The authors suggested that the approach could potentially be generalized to other disease states and immunological phenotypes. In a later genetic analysis, fewer N-insertions in productive TCRs were reported among donors in an Asian-associated ancestry cluster than the approximately 710-donor mean. Presence/absence analyses assumed roughly uniform sequencing depth across donors, an assumption that may not hold. The study listed 164 TCR beta chains as associated with cytomegalovirus. When HLA alleles, especially DR and DQ, strongly co-occurred, TCR associations were difficult to assign to individual alleles. A further reported finding was that TCR beta sequences accurately predicted the HLA-A and HLA-B alleles for most subjects in the first cohort. Because the 87-base-pair reads could not distinguish some IMGT-functional V segments, including TRBV6-2 and TRBV6-3, those segments were excluded. A later analysis reported that several top co-occurrence clusters appeared linked to parvovirus B19, influenza, CMV and Epstein-Barr virus. Because counts were too low, seventeen rarely observed V segments, including chromosome 9 orphons, were excluded from the earlier analysis of around 640 of the donors. Most TCR sequences were seen in very few donors, while some public TCRs were found in many individuals. Linkage disequilibrium might explain the correlated functional status among segregating V segments, but an unknown experimental factor could not be ruled out. In a later genetic analysis, a missense DCLRE1C variant was associated with V-gene and J-gene trimming of TCR beta chains, and the association was replicated in an independent cohort. The only immune exposure information available for the cohort was CMV serostatus. In a later analysis, the rate of TCR association differed among HLA loci, with DRB1 alleles having the most associated TCRs and HLA-C alleles having the fewest. In vitro tests confirmed that three of the cytomegalovirus-associated TCR beta chains recognize cytomegalovirus antigens. In a later analysis, HLA-associated TCR beta chains showed more clonal expansion and lower generation probabilities than non-associated chains that were equally common. An earlier analysis of approximately 530 of the donors showed that most TCR beta V segments appeared in productive rearrangements either about 90% or about 30% of the time, which broadly matched IMGT annotations. The classifier was reported to diagnose cytomegalovirus status with high specificity and sensitivity in both the original and validation cohorts. A cluster of highly shared sequence variants was judged likely to represent a technical artifact of the sequencing pipeline. In a later analysis, most CMV-associated TCR beta chains were found to appear HLA-restricted, with HLA associations seemingly driven largely by CMV exposure. Because HLA typing was unavailable for some donors at each locus, only the typed subset was used in association tests. The cohort was sequenced for TCR beta chains only, and without alpha or paired-chain data the features that could be detected were limited. In a later analysis, some 18,000 TCR beta sequences were associated with specific HLA alleles at a false discovery rate of 0.05.

The germline V end is reduced by 8 bases and the J end by 3 bases; junction bases left unmatched: 12. CDR1 and CDR2 were assigned from the germline V gene as MDHEN and SYDVKM. There are 15 amino acids in the CDR3, from cysteine to phenylalanine inclusive. The DNA shown is the 45-base CDR3, in frame from base 1. On this clone itself: Its recognized antigen is unknown.

Libraries came from the immunoSEQ multiplex PCR assay. For the multiplex PCR, a mixture combining 60 forward primers for TCR Vbeta segments and 13 reverse primers for TCR Jbeta segments was used. Amplification of the CDR3 region of rearranged TCR beta genes was performed with a multiplex PCR assay on genomic DNA. The amplified TCR beta libraries were sequenced on the Illumina HiSeq System as 87-base-pair reads. Processing in the source paper ran as follows. In a later analysis, around 80 million unique TCR beta chains were counted across the roughly 700 repertoires, and around 10 million of these chains were shared by at least two donors. Raw reads were error-corrected and collapsed into unique sequences with a nearest-neighbor algorithm that merged closely related sequences to remove PCR and sequencing errors. To assign V, D and J gene segments, CDR3 sequences were aligned to IMGT reference sequences. For a sequence to be retained, a match of at least six nucleotides to both a V gene segment and a J gene segment was required. A rearrangement was called productive if the CDR3 had no stop codons and remained in frame with V and J, and every other rearrangement was called non-productive. CDR3 was defined according to IMGT convention as the region running from the second conserved V-encoded cysteine to the conserved J-encoded phenylalanine. The earlier analysis of 587 of the donors excluded sequences that lacked an unambiguous match to a single V gene segment. In an earlier analysis of some 590 of the donors, a V segment was called functional when productive rearrangements were above 56.7%, and segregating when the standard deviation between donors exceeded 5%. A statistical classification framework was built for diagnosing cytomegalovirus status from the catalog of TCR beta chain sequences. In a later analysis, TCR nucleotide sequences were compared against IMGT/GENE-DB human TR gene sequences so that V and J genes could be assigned. A later analysis assigned CDR3 sequences and most-parsimonious VDJ recombination scenarios with the TCRdist pipeline. A later analysis defined each TCR beta chain by its CDR3 amino acid sequence plus V-gene family, and excluded reads lacking a unique V-gene family. As a way to deal with suspected cross-contamination and a sequencing artifact, a later analysis dropped hundreds of nucleotide sequences that were highly shared and had low generation probability. For each public chain, a later analysis derived a clonal expansion index from normalized ranks of inferred template counts within each repertoire. A later analysis computed generation probabilities with a VDJ recombination model fitted to out-of-frame rearrangements, and checked the results against IGoR. A later analysis scored TCR-TCR, TCR-HLA and TCR-CMV co-occurrence with hypergeometric tests, applying a repertoire-size bias correction to TCR pairs. False discovery rates were estimated in a later analysis by permuting HLA or CMV assignments 20 times. In a later analysis, co-occurring TCRs were grouped using DBSCAN, with TCRdist sequence similarity added in when clustering inside HLA-allele-positive subsets. For co-occurrence clustering, repertoires with fewer than 30,000 or more than 120,000 public chains were excluded, along with 5 or 6 repertoires with anomalous nucleotide sharing. TCRdb's version of the immuneACCESS table is confined to in-frame rearrangements and falls short of the full clone set. An unresolved V gene accounts for under half of the shortfall where checked; the remainder is of unknown origin. Clone size and V and J calls were adopted from that table, with D and trimming inferred from the DNA. The sample table holds approximately 120,000 clones. Around 2.2% of the sample comes from the top ten.

The chain is assembled from TRBV28 and TRBJ1-2, and 7 junctional nucleotides match TRBD1. The sample was PBMCs. This TCR was sampled from a man aged 35 to 55 in good health and CMV-seronegative. The nucleotides are TGTGCCAGCCGTCAGATCGGAGGGGGCGACTATGGCTACACCTTC. Translated, it reads CASRQIGGGDYGYTF.